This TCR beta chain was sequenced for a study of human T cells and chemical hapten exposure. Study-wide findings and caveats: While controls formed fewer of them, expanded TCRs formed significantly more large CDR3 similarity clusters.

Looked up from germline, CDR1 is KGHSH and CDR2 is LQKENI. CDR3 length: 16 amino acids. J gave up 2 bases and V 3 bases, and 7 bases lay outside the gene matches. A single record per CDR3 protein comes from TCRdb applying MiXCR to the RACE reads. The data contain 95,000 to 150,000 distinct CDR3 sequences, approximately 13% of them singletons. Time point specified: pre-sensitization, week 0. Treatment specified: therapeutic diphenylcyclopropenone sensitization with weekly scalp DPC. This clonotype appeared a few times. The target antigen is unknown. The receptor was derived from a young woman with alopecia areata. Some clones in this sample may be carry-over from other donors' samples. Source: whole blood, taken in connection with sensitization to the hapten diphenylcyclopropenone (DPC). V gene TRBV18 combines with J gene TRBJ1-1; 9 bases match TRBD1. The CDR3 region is CASSPLGTGRNTEAFF. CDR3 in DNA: TGTGCCAGCTCACCTTTGGGGACAGGGAGAAACACTGAAGCTTTCTTT. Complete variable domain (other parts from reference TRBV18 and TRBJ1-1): NAGVMQNPRHLVRRRGQEARLRCSPMKGHSHVYWYRQLPEEGLKFMVYLQKENIIDESGMPKERFSAEFPKEGPSILRIQQVVRGDSAAYFCASSPLGTGRNTEAFFGQGTRLTVV.